Shown below are 9 T cell receptor beta chains from a single sample sequenced in a study of T cells in Graves' hyperthyroidism and ophthalmopathy. Amplified regions were TCR beta CDR3 sequences from RNA transcripts. When the TCR CDR3 underwent first-round RT-PCR, the HTBI primer set was used. TCRdb re-called the multiplex PCR reads through MiXCR, storing one row per CDR3 protein. The table lists 550,000 to 600,000 distinct CDR3 sequences, 14% of them singletons, with roughly 7% in the top ten. Sequenced: blood. These receptors were collected from a woman in her late teens or twenties with Graves' ophthalmopathy.

This clonotype was counted only a few times. The chain recombines TRBV9 with TRBJ2-1; 10 nucleotides match TRBD2. The CDR3 consists of 14 residues. The V gene's germline CDR1 is SGDLS and CDR2 YYNGEE. V gave up 0 bases and J gave up 8 bases; unmatched junction bases: 2. The CDR3 DNA reads TGTGCCAGCAGCGTAGGGACTAGCGGATATGAGCAGTTCTTC. Protein sequence: CASSVGTSGYEQFF.

This clonotype occurred many times. The genes are TRBV12-5 and TRBJ1-2; D unresolved. CDR1 is LGHNT and CDR2 is FRNRAP in the germline V gene. The CDR3 is made up of 18 amino acids. V was pared by 4 bases and J by 4 bases, with 25 bases between. The CDR3 reads CASGSYIRSRREGYGYTF. The DNA for the CDR3 is TGTGCTAGTGGTTCTTACATACGCTCGCGCCGGGAAGGCTATGGCTACACCTTC.

This clonotype was recorded at least ten times. The CDR3 is CASRDVQGIGTGELFF. CDR3 DNA sequence: TGTGCCAGCAGGGATGTACAGGGTATTGGCACCGGGGAGCTGTTTTTT. The chain combines TRBV5-5 with TRBJ2-2; tentatively, D is TRBD1 (6 bases). The V end lost 5 bases, the J end lost 4 bases, and 18 bases lay between the germline ends. Germline CDR1 is SGHKS and CDR2 is YYEKEE (reference sequence). The CDR3 is 16 amino acids. Together with reference TRBV5-5 and TRBJ2-2, the CDR3 gives the full variable domain: DAGVTQSPTHLIKTRGQQVTLRCSPISGHKSVSWYQQVLGQGPQFIFQYYEKEERGRGNFPDRFSARQFPNYSSELNVNALLLGDSALYLCASRDVQGIGTGELFFGEGSRLTVL.

The table lists this clonotype with many counts. This chain's CDR3 is CASSEAGAYEQFF. CDR3 in DNA: TGTGCCAGCAGTGAAGCGGGGGCTTATGAGCAGTTCTTC. The chain has TRBV2 and TRBJ2-1, with D possibly being TRBD1 (6 bases). Germline loops: CDR1 SNHLY, CDR2 FYNNEI. The ends were cut back, 0 bases at V and 8 bases at J, with 8 bases in the middle. The CDR3 consists of 13 residues.

This clonotype was recorded a few times. The CDR3 region has the DNA TGTGCCATCAGCCTCGGGGACTCAGGCTACGAGCAGTACTTC. Protein sequence: CAISLGDSGYEQYF. This chain links TRBV10-3 with TRBJ2-7; possible D gene TRBD2, 6 bases. The CDR3 sequence is 14 residues long. V lost 6 bases to trimming and J lost 3 bases, with 15 bases between them. Per the germline V gene, CDR1 is ENHRY and CDR2 is SYGVKD.

This clonotype came up a few times. The genes are TRBV30 and TRBJ2-7; D is tentatively TRBD1 or TRBD2 (6 bases each). The germline V and J ends were trimmed by 0 bases and 0 bases, with 15 bases remaining between them. CDR1 GTSNPN and CDR2 SVGIG come from the germline V gene (reference sequence). The CDR3 length is 16 residues. The CDR3 here is CAWSVRRGGTSYEQYF. The CDR3, as DNA: TGTGCCTGGAGTGTACGGCGAGGGGGGACCTCCTACGAGCAGTACTTC.

The genes are TRBV5-1 and TRBJ2-5; 11 positions match TRBD2. After removal of 4 bases from V and 9 bases from J, the junction contained 14 bases not matched to a gene. The CDR3 consists of 16 residues. Germline CDR1 SGHRS, CDR2 YFSETQ. For the CDR3, the DNA is TGCGCCAGCAGCCAGGCCGGGACTAGCGGACTCGGGGCCCAGTACTTC. Amino acid sequence: CASSQAGTSGLGAQYF.

This clonotype was seen repeatedly, ten times or more. This chain connects TRBV20-1 to TRBJ1-6, with D uncertain. Per the germline V gene, CDR1 is DFQATT and CDR2 is SNEGSKA (reference sequence). The CDR3 totals 14 residues. V shed 6 bases and J shed 10 bases, with 19 bases lying between them. The CDR3 is CSATRPRIGSPLHF. DNA for the CDR3: TGCAGTGCCACCCGACCTCGCATTGGATCACCCCTCCACTTT.

The V call is TRBV4-1, the J call TRBJ1-3; D perhaps matches TRBD1 (5 bases). The CDR3 runs 15 residues. Trimming took 3 bases from V and 1 from J, leaving 10 bases between them. Germline CDR1 reads MGHRA; CDR2 reads YSYEKL. The CDR3 nucleotides read TGCGCCAGCAGCCAGAGGGGCAAATCTGGAAACACCATATATTTT. Encoded protein: CASSQRGKSGNTIYF.